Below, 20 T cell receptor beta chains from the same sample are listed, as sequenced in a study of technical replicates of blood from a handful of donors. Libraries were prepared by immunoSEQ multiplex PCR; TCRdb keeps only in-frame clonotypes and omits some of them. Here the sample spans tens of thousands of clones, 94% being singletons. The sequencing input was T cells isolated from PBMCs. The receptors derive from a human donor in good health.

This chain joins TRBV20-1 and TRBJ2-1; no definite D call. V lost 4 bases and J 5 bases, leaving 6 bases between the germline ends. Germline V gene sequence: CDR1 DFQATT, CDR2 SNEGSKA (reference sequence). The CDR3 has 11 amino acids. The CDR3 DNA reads TGCAGTGCTAATCGGGACAATGAGCAGTTCTTC. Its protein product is CSANRDNEQFF.

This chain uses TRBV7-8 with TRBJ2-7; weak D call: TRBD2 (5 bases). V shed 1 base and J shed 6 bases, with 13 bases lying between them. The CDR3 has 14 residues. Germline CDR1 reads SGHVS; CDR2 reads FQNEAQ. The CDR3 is CASSLVGGNAEQYF. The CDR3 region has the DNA TGTGCCAGCAGCTTAGTCGGAGGAAACGCCGAGCAGTACTTC. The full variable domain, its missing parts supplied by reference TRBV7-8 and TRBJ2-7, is GAGVSQSPRYKVAKRGQDVALRCDPISGHVSLFWYQQALGQGPEFLTYFQNEAQLDKSGLPSDRFFAERPEGSVSTLKIQRTQQEDSAVYLCASSLVGGNAEQYFGPGTRLTVT.

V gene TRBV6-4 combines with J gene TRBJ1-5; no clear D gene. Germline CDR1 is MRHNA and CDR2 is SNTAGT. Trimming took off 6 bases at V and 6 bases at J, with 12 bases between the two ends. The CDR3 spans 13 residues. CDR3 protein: CASRNTNGQPQHF. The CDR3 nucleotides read TGTGCCAGCAGGAACACTAACGGTCAGCCCCAGCATTTT.

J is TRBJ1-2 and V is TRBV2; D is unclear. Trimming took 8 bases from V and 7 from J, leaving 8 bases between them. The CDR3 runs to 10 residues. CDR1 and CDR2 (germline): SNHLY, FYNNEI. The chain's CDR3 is CASEGSGYTF. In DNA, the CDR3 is TGTGCCAGCGAGGGAAGTGGCTACACCTTC.

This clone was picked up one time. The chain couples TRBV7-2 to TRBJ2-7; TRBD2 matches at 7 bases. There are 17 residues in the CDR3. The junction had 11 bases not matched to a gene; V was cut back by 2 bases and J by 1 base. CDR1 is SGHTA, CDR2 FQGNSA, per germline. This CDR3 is CASSLNEGGPGSYEQYF. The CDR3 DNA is TGTGCCAGCAGCTTAAATGAGGGAGGGCCCGGGTCCTACGAGCAGTACTTC.

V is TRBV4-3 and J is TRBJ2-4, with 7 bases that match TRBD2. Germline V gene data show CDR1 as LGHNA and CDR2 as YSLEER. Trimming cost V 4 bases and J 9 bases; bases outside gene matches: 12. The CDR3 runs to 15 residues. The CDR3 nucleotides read TGCGCCAGCAGCCGAATCCTAGCGGAAAGGACCATTCAGTACTTC. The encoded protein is CASSRILAERTIQYF.

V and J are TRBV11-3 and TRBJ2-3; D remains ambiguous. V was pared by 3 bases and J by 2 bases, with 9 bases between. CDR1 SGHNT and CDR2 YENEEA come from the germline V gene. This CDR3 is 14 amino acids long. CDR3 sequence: CASSFEAYTDTQYF. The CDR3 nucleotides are TGTGCCAGCAGCTTTGAAGCTTACACAGATACGCAGTATTTT.

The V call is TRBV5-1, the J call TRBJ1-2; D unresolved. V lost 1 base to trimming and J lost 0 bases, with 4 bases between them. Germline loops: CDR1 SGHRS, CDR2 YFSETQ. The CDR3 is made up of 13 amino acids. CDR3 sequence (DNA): TGCGCCAGCAGCTTGACAGCTAACTATGGCTACACCTTC. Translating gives CASSLTANYGYTF. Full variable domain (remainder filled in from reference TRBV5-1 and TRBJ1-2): KAGVTQTPRYLIKTRGQQVTLSCSPISGHRSVSWYQQTPGQGLQFLFEYFSETQRNKGNFPGRFSGRQFSNSRSEMNVSTLELGDSALYLCASSLTANYGYTFGSGTRLTVV.

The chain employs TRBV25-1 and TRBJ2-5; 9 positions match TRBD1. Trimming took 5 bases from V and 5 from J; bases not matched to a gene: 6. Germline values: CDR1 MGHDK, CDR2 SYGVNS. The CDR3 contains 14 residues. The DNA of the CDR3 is TGTGCCAGCAGTCTACAGGGGGCGGGGGAGACCCAGTACTTC. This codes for CASSLQGAGETQYF. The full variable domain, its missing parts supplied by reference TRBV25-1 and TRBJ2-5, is EADIYQTPRYLVIGTGKKITLECSQTMGHDKMYWYQQDPGMELHLIHYSYGVNSTEKGDLSSESTVSRIRTEHFPLTLESARPSHTSQYLCASSLQGAGETQYFGPGTRLLVL.

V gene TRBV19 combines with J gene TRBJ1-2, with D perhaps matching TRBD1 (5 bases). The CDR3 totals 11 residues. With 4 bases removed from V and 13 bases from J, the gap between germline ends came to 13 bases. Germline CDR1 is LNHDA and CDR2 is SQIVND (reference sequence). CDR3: CASSTTSGGTF. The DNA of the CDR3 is TGTGCCAGTAGTACGACATCCGGGGGCACCTTC. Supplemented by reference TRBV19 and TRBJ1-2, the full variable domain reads DGGITQSPKYLFRKEGQNVTLSCEQNLNHDAMYWYRQDPGQGLRLIYYSQIVNDFQKGDIAEGYSVSREKKESFPLTVTSAQKNPTAFYLCASSTTSGGTFGSGTRLTVV.

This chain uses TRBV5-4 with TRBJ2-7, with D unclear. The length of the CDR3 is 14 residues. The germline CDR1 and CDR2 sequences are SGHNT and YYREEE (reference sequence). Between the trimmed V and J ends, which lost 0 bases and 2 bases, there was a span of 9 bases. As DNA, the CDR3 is TGTGCCAGCAGCTTGGGGGCAGCTACCTACGAGCAGTACTTC. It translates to CASSLGAATYEQYF.

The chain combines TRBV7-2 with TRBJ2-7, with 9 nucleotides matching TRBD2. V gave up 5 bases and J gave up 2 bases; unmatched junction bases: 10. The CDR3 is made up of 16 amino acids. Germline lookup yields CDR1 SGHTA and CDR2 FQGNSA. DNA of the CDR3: TGTGCCAGCAGCCCCCCGATAGCGGGAGTAACCTACGAGCAGTACTTC. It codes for CASSPPIAGVTYEQYF.

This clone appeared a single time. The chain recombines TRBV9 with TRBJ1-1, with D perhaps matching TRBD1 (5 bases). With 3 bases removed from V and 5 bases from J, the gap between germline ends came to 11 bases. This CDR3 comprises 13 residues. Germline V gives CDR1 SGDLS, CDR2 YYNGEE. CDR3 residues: CASSAAGKTEAFF. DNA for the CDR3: TGTGCCAGCAGCGCAGCAGGGAAAACTGAAGCTTTCTTT.

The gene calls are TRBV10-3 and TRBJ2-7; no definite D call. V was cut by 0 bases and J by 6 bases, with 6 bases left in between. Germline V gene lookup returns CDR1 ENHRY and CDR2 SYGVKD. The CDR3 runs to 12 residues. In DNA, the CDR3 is TGTGCCATCAGTGAGTCTTACAGCGAGCAGTACTTC. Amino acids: CAISESYSEQYF.

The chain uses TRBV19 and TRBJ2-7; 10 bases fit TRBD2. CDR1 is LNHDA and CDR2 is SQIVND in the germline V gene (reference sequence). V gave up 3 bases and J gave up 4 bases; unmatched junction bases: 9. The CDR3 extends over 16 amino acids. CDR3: CASSILMPSGSYEQYF. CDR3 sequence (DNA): TGTGCCAGTAGTATTCTTATGCCTAGCGGGAGTTACGAGCAGTACTTC. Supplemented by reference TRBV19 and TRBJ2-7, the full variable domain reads DGGITQSPKYLFRKEGQNVTLSCEQNLNHDAMYWYRQDPGQGLRLIYYSQIVNDFQKGDIAEGYSVSREKKESFPLTVTSAQKNPTAFYLCASSILMPSGSYEQYFGPGTRLTVT.

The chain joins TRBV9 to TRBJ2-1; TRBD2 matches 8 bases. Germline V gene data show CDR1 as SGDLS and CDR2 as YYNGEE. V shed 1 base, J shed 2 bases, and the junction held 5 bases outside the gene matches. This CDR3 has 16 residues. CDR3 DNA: TGTGCCAGCAGCGTACCTCCGGGACTAGCCTACAATGAGCAGTTCTTC. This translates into CASSVPPGLAYNEQFF.

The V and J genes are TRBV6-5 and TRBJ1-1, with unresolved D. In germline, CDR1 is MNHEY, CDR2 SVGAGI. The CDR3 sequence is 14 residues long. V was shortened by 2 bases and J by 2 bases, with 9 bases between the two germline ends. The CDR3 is CASSYREPNTEAFF. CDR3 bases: TGTGCCAGCAGTTACCGGGAACCAAACACTGAAGCTTTCTTT.

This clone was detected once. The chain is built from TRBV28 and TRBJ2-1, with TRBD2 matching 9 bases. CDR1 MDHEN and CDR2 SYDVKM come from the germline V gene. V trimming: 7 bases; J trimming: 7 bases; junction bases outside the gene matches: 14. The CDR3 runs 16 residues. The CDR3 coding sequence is TGTGCCAGCAACCATATGTGGCTAGCGGGAACAAATGAGCAGTTCTTC. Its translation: CASNHMWLAGTNEQFF.

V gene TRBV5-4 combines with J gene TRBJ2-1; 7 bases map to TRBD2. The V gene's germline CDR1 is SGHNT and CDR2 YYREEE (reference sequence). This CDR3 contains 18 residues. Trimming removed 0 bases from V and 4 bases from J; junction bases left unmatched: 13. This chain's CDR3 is CASSLGEGFPSPYNEQFF. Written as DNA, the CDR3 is TGTGCCAGCAGCTTGGGGGAGGGGTTCCCTTCCCCGTACAATGAGCAGTTCTTC.

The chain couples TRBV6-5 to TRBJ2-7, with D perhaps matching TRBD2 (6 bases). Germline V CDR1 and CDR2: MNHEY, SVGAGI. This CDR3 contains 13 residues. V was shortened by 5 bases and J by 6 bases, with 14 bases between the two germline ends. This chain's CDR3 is CASSPRRAGEQYF. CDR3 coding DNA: TGTGCCAGCAGTCCTCGGAGGGCGGGCGAGCAGTACTTC.